A single TCR beta chain is shown here with its context. The antigen is unknown. Method: immunoSEQ multiplex PCR; TCRdb's copy keeps in-frame clones and lacks some. The profile shows roughly 2,000 clones, roughly a fifth of them singletons. This sample stems from a study of sequential checkpoint blockade in melanoma. Study-wide context: Randomization was 1:1 between first-line nivolumab→ipilimumab and ipilimumab→nivolumab. Both treatment sequences were followed by maintenance nivolumab. Whole-study results and caveats: Response in arm A was associated with pretreatment TIL clonality.

This CDR3 has 15 amino acids. In germline, CDR1 is MDHEN, CDR2 SYDVKM. The V end was cut by 4 bases, the J end by 3 bases, with 16 bases between. The treatment is: randomized to nivolumab then ipilimumab (arm A) or the reverse (arm B). DNA-damaging chemotherapy had not been given to any patient beforehand. Sample: tumor tissue (inferred from file names), taken from a patient given nivolumab and ipilimumab in sequence. The V and J genes are TRBV28 and TRBJ2-7; perhaps TRBD1 as D (6 bases). The origin of this receptor is a human donor with melanoma. CDR3 in amino acids: CASSYPTGSHYEQYF. The CDR3 DNA follows: TGTGCCAGCAGTTACCCGACAGGTTCTCACTACGAGCAGTACTTC.